The T cell receptor (beta chain) described here comes from a study of cytomegalovirus exposure and HLA in healthy donors (dated by TCRdb to 2016 to 2017). For context, the study as a whole: According to a later analysis, one platform produced both the approximately 110 validation repertoires and the 666 repertoires of the first cohort. The study was designed to test whether signatures of past pathogen exposure could be identified by cataloging public T cell receptors. In addition to the first cohort of 650 to 800 subjects, a separate validation cohort of approximately 130 different subjects was used. To predict cytomegalovirus infection status, the study combined high-throughput TCR immunosequencing, statistical association of individual TCRs with disease status, and machine learning.

The germline V gene encodes CDR1 LNHNV and CDR2 YYDKDF (reference sequence). The CDR3 measures 20 amino acids from cysteine to phenylalanine. Solely the CDR3 DNA is kept, with 60 bases framed from the first base. The germline ends are 28 bases apart after V is trimmed by 1 base and J by 7 bases. Library method: the immunoSEQ multiplex PCR assay. Under the source paper's analysis protocol: A statistical classification framework was developed to diagnose cytomegalovirus status using the catalog of TCR beta chain sequences. TCRdb carries this immuneACCESS record with in-frame sequences only. Its versions omit some clonotypes, under half of them owing to an unresolved V gene in the studies checked, with the rest unexplained. That table furnishes V, J and clone size, whereas the DNA furnished D and trimming. The sample contains a few hundred thousand clones, roughly 90% of them found a single time. Roughly 0.4% of the sample belongs to the ten largest clones.

Donors formed part of the validation cohort, which comprised 120 subjects and was distinct from the first cohort of 690 or so subjects. Broad study findings and their caveats: In a later analysis, TCRs clustered in the first cohort were found to also tend to co-occur in the roughly 130 validation repertoires, with 94% of cluster scores above 0. A few of the identified cytomegalovirus-associated TCR beta chains were confirmed in vitro to be specific for cytomegalovirus antigens. The authors suggested that the approach could potentially be generalized to other disease states and immunological phenotypes. In both the original and validation cohorts, the classifier was reported to diagnose cytomegalovirus status with high specificity and sensitivity. The study listed 164 TCR beta chains as associated with cytomegalovirus. Most TCR sequences were observed very rarely across donors, whereas some public TCRs were present in many individuals. The validation cohort had no HLA typing available for a later analysis, so co-occurrence within that cohort was assessed over all 110 or so repertoires.

With respect to this clone: The specificity of this receptor is unknown. No per-base quality is available; no much larger clone lies one base away.

The material sequenced was PBMCs. This chain joins TRBV15 to TRBJ1-4, with no confident D gene call. The receptor comes from a woman aged 18 to 35 in good health and CMV-seronegative. The bases read TGTGCCACCAGCAGAGTAGGGAGAGGATCTCGACTGAACCACCTTGAAAAACTGTTTTTT. The translation is CATSRVGRGSRLNHLEKLFF.